What follows are 11 T cell receptor beta chains derived from one specimen sequenced in a study of lymphopenia after photon versus proton radiotherapy. The repertoire was sequenced with immunoSEQ multiplex PCR; TCRdb's copy has only in-frame clones and lacks some. The table has 16,000 or so clones, roughly nine tenths seen once. This sample comprised peripheral blood, obtained from a patient treated with proton-based radiotherapy. Receptor source: a woman aged 55-69 years with cholangiocarcinoma. Some clones in this sample may be carry-over from other donors' samples.

This chain links TRBV4-3 with TRBJ1-4; 9 nucleotides agree with TRBD1. The CDR3 contains 13 residues. Germline V lookup: CDR1 LGHNA, CDR2 YSLEER. The junction had 1 base not matched to a gene; V was cut back by 3 bases and J by 8 bases. The CDR3 DNA is TGCGCCAGCAGCCAGGACAGGGGCGAAAAACTGTTTTTT. Encoded protein: CASSQDRGEKLFF.

The chain uses TRBV15 and TRBJ1-5, with no clear D. CDR3 length equals 12 residues. V was shortened by 0 bases and J by 7 bases, with 4 bases between the two germline ends. Germline V CDR1 and CDR2: LNHNV, YYDKDF (reference sequence). The CDR3 bases are TGTGCCACCAGCAGAGATTGGCAGCCCCAGCATTTT. Encoded protein: CATSRDWQPQHF.

The chain links TRBV5-1 to TRBJ2-2; possibly TRBD2 for D (5 bases). V was clipped by 4 bases and J by 5 bases, with 18 bases between them. Germline assignment: CDR1 SGHRS and CDR2 YFSETQ. This CDR3 has 16 amino acids. The CDR3 here is CASSPPGSGATGELFF. Written as DNA, the CDR3 is TGCGCCAGCAGCCCCCCGGGAAGCGGAGCGACCGGGGAGCTGTTTTTT.

The chain combines TRBV2 with TRBJ1-1, with a tentative D call TRBD1 (6 bases). The CDR3 spans 13 residues. V lost 4 bases to trimming and J lost 4 bases, with 10 bases between them. The V gene's germline CDR1 is SNHLY and CDR2 FYNNEI. The chain's CDR3 is CASSAEGVTEAFF. The CDR3, as DNA: TGTGCCAGCAGTGCGGAGGGGGTCACTGAAGCTTTCTTT.

The chain recombines TRBV2 with TRBJ2-1; TRBD2 agrees at 11 bases. The trim removed 6 bases at V and 9 bases at J, leaving 4 bases unmatched. The CDR3 runs to 13 residues. Germline assignment: CDR1 SNHLY and CDR2 FYNNEI. The CDR3 here is CASRPGTSGEQFF. The CDR3 DNA reads TGTGCCAGCAGACCCGGGACTAGCGGTGAGCAGTTCTTC.

The rearrangement links TRBV6-5 to TRBJ2-5, with D unresolved. This CDR3 comprises 15 residues. With 2 bases removed from V and 2 bases from J, the gap between germline ends came to 12 bases. Germline values: CDR1 MNHEY, CDR2 SVGAGI. The CDR3 DNA reads TGTGCCAGCAGTTACGTAAAGGGATCACAAGAGACCCAGTACTTC. As protein: CASSYVKGSQETQYF.

V and J are TRBV7-8 and TRBJ1-4, with D possibly TRBD1 on 5 matching bases. CDR1 and CDR2 from the germline V gene are SGHVS and FQNEAQ. With 3 bases removed from V and 10 bases from J, the gap between germline ends came to 12 bases. CDR3 length: 13 residues. The CDR3 DNA follows: TGTGCCAGCAGCTTGGTGACAGATGGAAAACTGTTTTTT. Amino acids: CASSLVTDGKLFF.

This clone was seen only a few times. This rearrangement joins TRBV21-1 to TRBJ1-1. TRBV21-1 counts as a pseudogene. The CDR3 extends over 17 amino acids. The CDR3 loop reads CASSKGTASVLTTEAFF. DNA for the CDR3: TGTGCCAGCAGCAAGGGGACCGCGTCCGTACTTACCACTGAAGCTTTCTTT.

The V and J genes are TRBV28 and TRBJ2-5; D is unclear. The V gene's germline CDR1 is MDHEN and CDR2 SYDVKM. The length of the CDR3 is 15 residues. Trimming pared 5 bases from V and 2 bases from J, leaving 15 bases between. CDR3 sequence (DNA): TGTGCCAGCAGTAGCCTCGGAACGGGTCAAGAGACCCAGTACTTC. Translation gives CASSSLGTGQETQYF.

V usage is TRBV2 and J usage is TRBJ1-1; D is ambiguous. Germline values: CDR1 SNHLY, CDR2 FYNNEI. The CDR3 extends over 14 amino acids. The germline V and J ends were trimmed by 5 bases and 1 base, with 11 bases remaining between them. The CDR3: CASSSRLANTEAFF. For the CDR3, the DNA is TGTGCCAGCAGTTCAAGATTGGCGAACACTGAAGCTTTCTTT.

J is TRBJ2-5 and V is TRBV6-5, with TRBD1 matching over 10 bases. Germline CDR1 MNHEY, CDR2 SVGAGI. With V trimmed by 4 bases and J by 7 bases, 3 bases remained unmatched. This CDR3 has 13 residues. The CDR3 is CASSSWTGGTQYF. CDR3 DNA: TGTGCCAGCAGTTCGTGGACAGGGGGGACCCAGTACTTC.